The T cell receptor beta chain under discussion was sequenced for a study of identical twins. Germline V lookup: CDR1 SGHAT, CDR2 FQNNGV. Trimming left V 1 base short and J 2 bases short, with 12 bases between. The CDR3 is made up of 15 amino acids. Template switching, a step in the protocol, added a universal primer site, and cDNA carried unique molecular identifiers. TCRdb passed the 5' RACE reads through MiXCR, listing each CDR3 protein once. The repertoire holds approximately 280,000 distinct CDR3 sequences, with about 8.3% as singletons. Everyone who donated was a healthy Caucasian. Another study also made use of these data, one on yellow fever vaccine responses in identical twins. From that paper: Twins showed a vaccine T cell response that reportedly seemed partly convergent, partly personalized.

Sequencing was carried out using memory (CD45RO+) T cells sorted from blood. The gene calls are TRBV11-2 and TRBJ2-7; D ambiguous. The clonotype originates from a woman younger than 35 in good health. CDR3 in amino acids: CASSLGSGTTYEQYV. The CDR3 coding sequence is TGTGCCAGCAGCTTAGGGTCAGGTACTACCTACGAGCAGTACGTC.